This TCR beta chain is drawn from a study of blood T cells in healthy people across ages. The germline V gene encodes CDR1 MNHEY and CDR2 SVGAGI. The CDR3 consists of 15 residues. With 6 bases removed from V and 2 bases from J, the gap between germline ends came to 15 bases. PCR was performed a second time for about 7 to 12 cycles using a sample-barcoded 5' primer and a J-beta primer mix. TCRdb reprocessed the 5' RACE reads with MiXCR, giving one entry per CDR3 protein. The data contain 1,100,000 or so distinct CDR3 sequences, around 43% of them singletons. The sequenced sample consisted of blood. This TCR was recovered from a woman aged 55-70 years in good health. V is TRBV6-5 and J is TRBJ2-3; D perhaps matches TRBD2 (5 bases). In DNA form, the CDR3 reads TGTGCCAGCAGCGACGGAGCGGCCAACACAGATACGCAGTATTTT. This translates into CASSDGAANTDTQYF.